These 5 T cell receptor beta chains came from one sample sequenced in a study of blood T cell repertoires in COVID-19. The assay was immunoSEQ multiplex PCR, and TCRdb's table has in-frame clones only and misses some. This repertoire shows over 200,000 clones, about nine tenths found once; its top ten account for roughly 12%. The sample taken for sequencing was peripheral blood. These receptors came from a middle-aged man with COVID-19, enrolled during active disease.

The rearrangement joins TRBV5-1 to TRBJ2-2; TRBD2 matches 7 bases. The germline gives CDR1 SGHRS, CDR2 YFSETQ. Trimming at V came to 1 base and at J to 4 bases, leaving 7 bases not matched to a gene. This CDR3 is built from 16 residues. Written as DNA, the CDR3 is TGCGCCAGCAGCTTGTATGCGGGAGTAGGCACCGGGGAGCTGTTTTTT. The encoded protein is CASSLYAGVGTGELFF.

This clone was observed a single time. The chain is built from TRBV6-5 and TRBJ2-1; D not certain. The germline V gene encodes CDR1 MNHEY and CDR2 SVGAGI. The germline V and J ends were trimmed by 6 bases and 0 bases, with 12 bases remaining between them. This CDR3 has 15 amino acids. The CDR3 here is CASSAVSSSYNEQFF. The CDR3 DNA sequence: TGTGCCAGCAGCGCGGTATCCAGCTCCTACAATGAGCAGTTCTTC.

CDR3 loop: CASSWTGPGANVLTF. DNA of the CDR3: TGTGCCAGCAGCTGGACAGGGCCTGGGGCCAACGTCCTGACTTTC. This rearrangement joins TRBV5-4 to TRBJ2-6; the match to TRBD1 covers 8 bases. Germline-derived CDR1 and CDR2 are SGHNT and YYREEE (reference sequence). CDR3 length equals 15 residues. Trimming cost V 3 bases and J 2 bases; bases outside gene matches: 1.

This rearrangement joins TRBV7-9 to TRBJ1-1; 8 bases align to TRBD1. Germline loops: CDR1 SEHNR, CDR2 FQNEAQ (reference sequence). The V and J ends lost 2 bases and 5 bases, in that order; junction bases with no gene match: 4. This CDR3 contains 14 residues. The CDR3 loop reads CASSLLGQATEAFF. Here the CDR3 DNA reads TGTGCCAGCAGCTTATTGGGACAGGCGACTGAAGCTTTCTTT.

This clone was seen only a few times. The V and J genes are TRBV2 and TRBJ2-3; D is perhaps TRBD2 (6 bases). The germline V gene encodes CDR1 SNHLY and CDR2 FYNNEI. V was pared by 7 bases and J by 2 bases, with 13 bases between. There are 14 residues in the CDR3. The CDR3 reads CASKRDWNTDTQYF. CDR3 sequence (DNA): TGTGCCAGCAAGAGGGACTGGAACACAGATACGCAGTATTTT. The entire variable domain, with the rest obtained from reference TRBV2 and TRBJ2-3, is as follows: EPEVTQTPSHQVTQMGQEVILRCVPISNHLYFYWYRQILGQKVEFLVSFYNNEISEKSEIFDDQFSVERPDGSNFTLKIRSTKLEDSAMYFCASKRDWNTDTQYFGPGTRLTVL.